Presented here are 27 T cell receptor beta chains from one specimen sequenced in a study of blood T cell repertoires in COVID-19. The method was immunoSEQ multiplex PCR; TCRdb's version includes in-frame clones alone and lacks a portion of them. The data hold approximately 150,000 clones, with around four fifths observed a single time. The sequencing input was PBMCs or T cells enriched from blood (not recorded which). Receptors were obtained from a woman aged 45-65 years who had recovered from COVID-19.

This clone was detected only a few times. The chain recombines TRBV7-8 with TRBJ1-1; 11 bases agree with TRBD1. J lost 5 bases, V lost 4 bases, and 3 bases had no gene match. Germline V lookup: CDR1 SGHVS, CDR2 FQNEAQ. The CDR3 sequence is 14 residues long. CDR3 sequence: CASSWDRGGTEAFF. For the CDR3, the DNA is TGTGCCAGCAGCTGGGACAGGGGGGGAACTGAAGCTTTCTTT.

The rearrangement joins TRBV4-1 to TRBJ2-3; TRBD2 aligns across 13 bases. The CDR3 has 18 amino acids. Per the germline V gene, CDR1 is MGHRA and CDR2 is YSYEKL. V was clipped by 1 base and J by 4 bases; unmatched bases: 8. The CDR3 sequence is CASSQGRTSGSWSDTQYF. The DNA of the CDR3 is TGCGCCAGCAGCCAAGGGCGGACTAGCGGGAGTTGGTCAGATACGCAGTATTTT.

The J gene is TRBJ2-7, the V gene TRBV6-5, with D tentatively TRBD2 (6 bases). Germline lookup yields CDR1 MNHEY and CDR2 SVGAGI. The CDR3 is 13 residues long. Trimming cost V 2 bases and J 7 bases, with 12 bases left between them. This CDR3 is CASSYRNSGEQYF. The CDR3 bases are TGTGCCAGCAGTTACCGGAACAGCGGGGAGCAGTACTTC.

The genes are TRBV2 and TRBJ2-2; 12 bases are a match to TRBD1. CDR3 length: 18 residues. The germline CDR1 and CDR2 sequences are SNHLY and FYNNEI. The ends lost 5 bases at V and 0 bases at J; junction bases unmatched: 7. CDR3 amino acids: CASSQGGTGGANTGELFF. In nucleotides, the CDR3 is TGTGCCAGCAGTCAAGGTGGGACAGGGGGCGCGAACACCGGGGAGCTGTTTTTT.

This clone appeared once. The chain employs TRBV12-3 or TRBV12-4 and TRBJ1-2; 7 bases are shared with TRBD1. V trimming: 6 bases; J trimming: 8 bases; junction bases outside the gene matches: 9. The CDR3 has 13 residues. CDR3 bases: TGTGCCAGCAGGATTACACAGGGGAGAGGCTACACCTTC. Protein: CASRITQGRGYTF.

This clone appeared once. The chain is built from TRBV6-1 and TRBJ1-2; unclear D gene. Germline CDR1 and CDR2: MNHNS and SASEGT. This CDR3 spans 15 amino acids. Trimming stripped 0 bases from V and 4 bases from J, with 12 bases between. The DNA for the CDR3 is TGTGCCAGCAGTGAAGCGCTTCAAGGAGCCTATGGCTACACCTTC. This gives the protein CASSEALQGAYGYTF.

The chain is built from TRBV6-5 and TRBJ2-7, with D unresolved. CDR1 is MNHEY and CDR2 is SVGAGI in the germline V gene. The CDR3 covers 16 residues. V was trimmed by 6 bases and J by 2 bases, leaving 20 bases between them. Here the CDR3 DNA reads TGTGCCAGCAGCTACGCCTGGGCTGGTGGAACCTACGAGCAGTACTTC. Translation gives CASSYAWAGGTYEQYF.

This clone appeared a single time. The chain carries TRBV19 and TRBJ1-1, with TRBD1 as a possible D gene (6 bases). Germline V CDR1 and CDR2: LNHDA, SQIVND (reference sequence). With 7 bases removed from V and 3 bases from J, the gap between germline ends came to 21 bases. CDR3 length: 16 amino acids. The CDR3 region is CASKRGQESVDTEAFF. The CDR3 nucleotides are TGTGCCAGTAAGCGGGGGCAAGAAAGCGTGGACACTGAAGCTTTCTTT.

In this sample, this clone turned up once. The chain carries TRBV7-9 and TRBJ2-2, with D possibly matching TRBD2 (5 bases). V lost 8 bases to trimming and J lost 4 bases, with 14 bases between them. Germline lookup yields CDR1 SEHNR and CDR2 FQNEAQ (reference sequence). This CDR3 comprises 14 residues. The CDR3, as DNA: TGTGCCAGCGGTTTTAGCCGGGGCACCGGGGAGCTGTTTTTT. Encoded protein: CASGFSRGTGELFF.

The CDR3 protein is CASSLSQANEKLFF. CDR3 in DNA: TGTGCCAGCAGTTTAAGCCAGGCGAATGAAAAACTGTTTTTT. The V gene is TRBV28, the J gene TRBJ1-4; D gene ambiguous. Trimming pared 2 bases from V and 5 bases from J, leaving 9 bases between. The CDR3 covers 14 residues. In germline, CDR1 is MDHEN, CDR2 SYDVKM.

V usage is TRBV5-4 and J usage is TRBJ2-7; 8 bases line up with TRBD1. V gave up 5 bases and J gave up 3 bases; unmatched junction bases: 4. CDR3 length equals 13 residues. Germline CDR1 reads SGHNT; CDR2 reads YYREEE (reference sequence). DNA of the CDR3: TGTGCCAGCAGAAACGACAGGGGCTACGAGCAGTACTTC. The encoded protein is CASRNDRGYEQYF.

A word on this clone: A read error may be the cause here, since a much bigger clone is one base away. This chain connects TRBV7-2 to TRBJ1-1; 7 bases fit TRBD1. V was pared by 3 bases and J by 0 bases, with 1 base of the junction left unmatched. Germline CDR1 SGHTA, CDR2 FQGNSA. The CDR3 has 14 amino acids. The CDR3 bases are TGTGCCAGCAGCTTCGACAGGGTGAACACTGAAGCTTTCTTT. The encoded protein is CASSFDRVNTEAFF.

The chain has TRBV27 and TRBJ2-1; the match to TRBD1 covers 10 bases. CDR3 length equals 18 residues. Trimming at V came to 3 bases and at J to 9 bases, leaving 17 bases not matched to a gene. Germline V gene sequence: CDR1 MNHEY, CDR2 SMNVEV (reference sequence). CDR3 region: CASSFLRMARTGGSEQFF. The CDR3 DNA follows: TGTGCCAGCAGTTTTCTCCGGATGGCAAGGACAGGGGGAAGTGAGCAGTTCTTC.

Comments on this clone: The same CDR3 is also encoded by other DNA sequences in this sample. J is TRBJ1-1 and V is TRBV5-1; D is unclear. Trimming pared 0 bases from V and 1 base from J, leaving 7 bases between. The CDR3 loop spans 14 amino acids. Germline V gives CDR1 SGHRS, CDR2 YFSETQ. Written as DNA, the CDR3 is TGCGCCAGCAGCTTGGTTCCCGGGAACACTGAAGCTTTCTTT. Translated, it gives CASSLVPGNTEAFF.

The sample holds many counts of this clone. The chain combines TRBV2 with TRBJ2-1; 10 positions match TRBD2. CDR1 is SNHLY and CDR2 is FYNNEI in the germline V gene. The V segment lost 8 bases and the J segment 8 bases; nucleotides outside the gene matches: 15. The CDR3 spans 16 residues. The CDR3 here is CASARTAGGIGYEQFF. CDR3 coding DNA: TGTGCCAGCGCACGGACAGCGGGGGGGATCGGGTATGAGCAGTTCTTC.

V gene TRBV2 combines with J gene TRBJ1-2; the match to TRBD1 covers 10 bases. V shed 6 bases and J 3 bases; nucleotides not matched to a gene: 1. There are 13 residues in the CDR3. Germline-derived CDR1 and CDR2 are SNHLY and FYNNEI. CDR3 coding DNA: TGTGCCAGCAGCGGGACAGGGGACTATGGCTACACCTTC. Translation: CASSGTGDYGYTF.

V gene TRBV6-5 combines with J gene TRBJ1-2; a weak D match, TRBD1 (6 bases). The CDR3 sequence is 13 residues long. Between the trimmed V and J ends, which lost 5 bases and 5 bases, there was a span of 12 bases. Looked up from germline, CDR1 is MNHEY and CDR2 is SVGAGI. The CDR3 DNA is TGTGCCAGCAGTACCGGACAGCAGTATGGCTACACCTTC. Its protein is CASSTGQQYGYTF.

This chain's CDR3 is CASSRTTNTEAFF. The DNA for the CDR3 is TGTGCCAGCAGCCGGACAACGAACACTGAAGCTTTCTTT. This sequence joins TRBV11-3 and TRBJ1-1; D may be TRBD1 (5 bases). This CDR3 region has 13 residues. Germline CDR1 and CDR2: SGHNT and YENEEA. V was pared by 5 bases and J by 1 base, with 8 bases between.

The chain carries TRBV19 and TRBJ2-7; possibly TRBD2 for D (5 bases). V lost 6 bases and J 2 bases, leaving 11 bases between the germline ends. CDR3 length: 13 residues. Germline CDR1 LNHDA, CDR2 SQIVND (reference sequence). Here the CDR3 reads CASRLPGTYEQYF. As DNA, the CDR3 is TGTGCCAGTAGGCTCCCCGGGACCTACGAGCAGTACTTC.

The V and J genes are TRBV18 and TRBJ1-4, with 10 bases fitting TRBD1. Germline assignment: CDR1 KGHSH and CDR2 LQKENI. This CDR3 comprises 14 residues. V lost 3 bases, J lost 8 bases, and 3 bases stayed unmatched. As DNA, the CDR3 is TGTGCCAGCTCACCGGACAGGGGGAACGAAAAACTGTTTTTT. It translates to CASSPDRGNEKLFF.

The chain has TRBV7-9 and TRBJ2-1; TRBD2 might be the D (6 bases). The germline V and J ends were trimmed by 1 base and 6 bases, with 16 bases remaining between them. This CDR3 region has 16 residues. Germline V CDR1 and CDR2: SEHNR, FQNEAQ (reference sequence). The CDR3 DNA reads TGTGCCAGCAGCTTAGTTGCGGGGCCGGCCTTCAATGAGCAGTTCTTC. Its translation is CASSLVAGPAFNEQFF.

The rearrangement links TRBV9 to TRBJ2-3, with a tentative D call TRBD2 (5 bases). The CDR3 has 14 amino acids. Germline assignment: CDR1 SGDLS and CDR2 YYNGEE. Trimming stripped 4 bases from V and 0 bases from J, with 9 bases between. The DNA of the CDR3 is TGTGCCAGCAGCATTACTAGAAGCACAGATACGCAGTATTTT. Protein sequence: CASSITRSTDTQYF.

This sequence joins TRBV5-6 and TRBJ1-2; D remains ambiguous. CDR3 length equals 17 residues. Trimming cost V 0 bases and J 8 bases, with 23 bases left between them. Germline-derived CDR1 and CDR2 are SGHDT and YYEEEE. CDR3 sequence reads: CASSLGNLRPTKGGYTF. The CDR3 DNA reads TGTGCCAGCAGCTTGGGTAACCTGCGCCCGACTAAAGGGGGCTACACCTTC.

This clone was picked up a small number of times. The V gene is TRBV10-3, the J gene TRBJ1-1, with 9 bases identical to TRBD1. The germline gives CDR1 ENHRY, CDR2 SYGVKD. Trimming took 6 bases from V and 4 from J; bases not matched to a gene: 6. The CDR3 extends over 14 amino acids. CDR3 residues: CAIRDQTGGTEAFF. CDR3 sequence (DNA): TGTGCCATCAGGGACCAGACAGGGGGCACTGAAGCTTTCTTT.

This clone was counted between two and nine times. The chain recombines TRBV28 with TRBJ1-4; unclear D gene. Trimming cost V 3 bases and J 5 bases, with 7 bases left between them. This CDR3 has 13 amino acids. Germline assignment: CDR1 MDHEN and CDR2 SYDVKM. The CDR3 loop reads CASSFERNEKLFF. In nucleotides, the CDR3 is TGTGCCAGCAGTTTTGAGAGGAATGAAAAACTGTTTTTT.

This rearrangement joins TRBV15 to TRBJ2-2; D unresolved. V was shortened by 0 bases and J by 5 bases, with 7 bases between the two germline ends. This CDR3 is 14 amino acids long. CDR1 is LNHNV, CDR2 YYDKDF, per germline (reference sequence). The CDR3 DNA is TGTGCCACCAGCAGAGATCTGAGAACCGGGGAGCTGTTTTTT. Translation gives CATSRDLRTGELFF. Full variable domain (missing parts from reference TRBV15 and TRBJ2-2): DAMVIQNPRYQVTQFGKPVTLSCSQTLNHNVMYWYQQKSSQAPKLLFHYYDKDFNNEADTPDNFQSRRPNTSFCFLDIRSPGLGDTAMYLCATSRDLRTGELFFGEGSRLTVL.

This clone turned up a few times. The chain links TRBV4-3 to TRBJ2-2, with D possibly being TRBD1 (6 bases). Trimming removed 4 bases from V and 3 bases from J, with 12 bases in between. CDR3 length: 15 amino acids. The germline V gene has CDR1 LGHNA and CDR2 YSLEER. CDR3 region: CASSPRQADTGELFF. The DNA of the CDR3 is TGCGCCAGCAGCCCTAGACAGGCCGACACCGGGGAGCTGTTTTTT.